This is a list of T cell receptor beta chains from one sample in a study of vaccination effects on CD4 cells after COVID-19. Measured with immunoSEQ multiplex PCR; TCRdb has only the in-frame clones, and not every one. The table records 20,000 or so clones, roughly 72% of them present only once. For these TCRs, the target antigens are not known. This specimen was CD4+ T cells from PBMCs cultured with SARS-CoV-2 spike peptides, taken before COVID-19 vaccination. These receptors all stem from a human donor who had a prior SARS-CoV-2 infection. Both conserved end residues are part of each CDR3. A D gene is named only where the DNA matches it firmly. The size of a clone is reported for some rows only, either as once, few or many, or as a class for expanded clones.

v_gene: TRBV9; d_gene: NA; abundance: NA; j_gene: TRBJ1-2; CDR3aa: CASRNNWFGYTF; CDR3nt: TGTGCCAGCAGGAATAATTGGTTTGGCTACACCTTC
v_gene: TRBV5-5; d_gene: NA; abundance: NA; j_gene: TRBJ1-1; CDR3aa: CASGGGPNTEAFF; CDR3nt: TGTGCCAGCGGAGGAGGACCGAACACTGAAGCTTTCTTT
v_gene: TRBV25-1; d_gene: TRBD1; abundance: NA; j_gene: TRBJ1-6; CDR3aa: CASSEYPGQGKSPLHF; CDR3nt: TGTGCCAGCAGTGAATATCCAGGACAGGGTAAATCACCCCTCCACTTT
v_gene: TRBV18; d_gene: TRBD1; abundance: few; j_gene: TRBJ2-5; CDR3aa: CASSPSTGTGGYETQYF; CDR3nt: TGTGCCAGCTCACCAAGCACCGGGACAGGGGGATATGAGACCCAGTACTTC
v_gene: TRBV30; d_gene: NA; abundance: NA; j_gene: TRBJ2-5; CDR3aa: CAWTAKGTRQETQYF; CDR3nt: TGTGCCTGGACTGCAAAAGGGACTCGTCAAGAGACCCAGTACTTC
v_gene: TRBV9; d_gene: TRBD2; abundance: NA; j_gene: TRBJ2-4; CDR3aa: CASSKPGLAGFLAKNIQYF; CDR3nt: TGTGCCAGCAGCAAACCGGGACTAGCGGGGTTTCTAGCCAAAAACATTCAGTACTTC
v_gene: TRBV3-1/TRBV3-2; d_gene: TRBD2; abundance: NA; j_gene: TRBJ2-3; CDR3aa: CASSQDPWASGRGYTDTQYF; CDR3nt: TGTGCCAGCAGCCAAGATCCTTGGGCTAGCGGGAGAGGGTACACAGATACGCAGTATTTT
v_gene: TRBV2; d_gene: NA; abundance: NA; j_gene: TRBJ2-2; CDR3aa: CASRGGQERAGELFF; CDR3nt: TGTGCCAGCAGGGGGGGCCAGGAAAGGGCCGGGGAGCTGTTTTTT
v_gene: TRBV7-6; d_gene: NA; abundance: once; j_gene: TRBJ1-1; CDR3aa: CASSLEISRKGVRSTEAFF; CDR3nt: TGTGCCAGCAGCTTAGAGATTTCCCGTAAGGGAGTTAGGAGCACTGAAGCTTTCTTT
v_gene: TRBV19; d_gene: TRBD2; abundance: NA; j_gene: TRBJ2-3; CDR3aa: CASSIDRPSGGSDTQYF; CDR3nt: TGTGCCAGTAGTATAGATCGGCCTAGCGGGGGGTCAGATACGCAGTATTTT
v_gene: TRBV6-5; d_gene: NA; abundance: once; j_gene: TRBJ1-3; CDR3aa: CASSPPAGSGNTIYF; CDR3nt: TGTGCCAGCAGTCCCCCCGCTGGGTCTGGAAACACCATATATTTT
v_gene: TRBV4-1; d_gene: NA; abundance: NA; j_gene: TRBJ1-1; CDR3aa: CASSPLDRVNTEAFF; CDR3nt: TGCGCCAGCAGCCCCTTGGACAGAGTGAACACTGAAGCTTTCTTT
v_gene: TRBV24-1; d_gene: TRBD1; abundance: NA; j_gene: TRBJ1-2; CDR3aa: CATSDPGGTGTNYGYTF; CDR3nt: TGTGCCACCAGTGACCCAGGGGGGACAGGGACCAACTATGGCTACACCTTC
v_gene: TRBV18; d_gene: TRBD1; abundance: NA; j_gene: TRBJ1-2; CDR3aa: CASSLTGTAGYTF; CDR3nt: TGTGCCAGCTCACTGACAGGGACGGCTGGCTACACCTTC
v_gene: TRBV9; d_gene: NA; abundance: NA; j_gene: TRBJ1-2; CDR3aa: CASSVAEGNGYTF; CDR3nt: TGTGCCAGCAGCGTAGCGGAGGGGAATGGCTACACCTTC
v_gene: TRBV7-2; d_gene: TRBD1; abundance: NA; j_gene: TRBJ1-2; CDR3aa: CASSYPPGTGYGYTF; CDR3nt: TGTGCCAGCAGCTACCCGCCCGGGACAGGCTATGGCTACACCTTC
v_gene: TRBV11-3; d_gene: NA; abundance: NA; j_gene: TRBJ2-1; CDR3aa: CASSKEGGVSYNEQFF; CDR3nt: TGTGCCAGCAGCAAAGAAGGGGGAGTCTCCTACAATGAGCAGTTCTTC
v_gene: TRBV6-1; d_gene: NA; abundance: NA; j_gene: TRBJ2-1; CDR3aa: CASSQRFKKQFF; CDR3nt: TGTGCCAGCAGTCAACGGTTCAAAAAGCAGTTCTTC
v_gene: TRBV19; d_gene: TRBD1; abundance: once; j_gene: TRBJ1-2; CDR3aa: CASSIPGQVGGYTF; CDR3nt: TGTGCCAGTAGTATCCCGGGACAGGTCGGTGGCTACACCTTC
v_gene: TRBV7-2; d_gene: NA; abundance: few; j_gene: TRBJ2-7; CDR3aa: CASSLARQWEQYF; CDR3nt: TGTGCCAGCAGCTTAGCGCGGCAGTGGGAGCAGTACTTC
v_gene: TRBV19; d_gene: NA; abundance: NA; j_gene: TRBJ1-5; CDR3aa: CASSIRESQPQHF; CDR3nt: TGTGCCAGTAGTATTAGAGAATCTCAGCCCCAGCATTTT
v_gene: TRBV14; d_gene: TRBD1; abundance: NA; j_gene: TRBJ2-1; CDR3aa: CASSPLRGRNVNEQFF; CDR3nt: TGTGCCAGCAGTCCCCTCAGGGGGCGAAATGTCAATGAGCAGTTCTTC
v_gene: TRBV9; d_gene: NA; abundance: NA; j_gene: TRBJ2-5; CDR3aa: CASSADLYQETQYF; CDR3nt: TGTGCCAGCAGCGCGGACTTATACCAAGAGACCCAGTACTTC